The 3 T cell receptor beta chains below come from one sample, sequenced in a study of cytomegalovirus exposure and HLA in healthy donors. PCR amplification relied on 60 Vbeta primers (plus 13 Jbeta primers). Using immunoSEQ multiplex PCR, the repertoire was profiled, and TCRdb retains in-frame clones only, with some absent. The data show around 220,000 clones, with roughly 83% seen just once and approximately 1.4% held by the top ten. Sequencing was carried out using PBMCs. Receptors originate from a girl aged 10-17 years in good health and CMV-seronegative.

The DNA of the CDR3 is TGTGCCAGCAGTAACAAAGGGAGTACCTACGAGCAGTACTTC. Encoded protein: CASSNKGSTYEQYF. The rearrangement joins TRBV27 to TRBJ2-7; D possibly corresponds to TRBD2 (5 bases). This CDR3 spans 14 amino acids. Germline V gene sequence: CDR1 MNHEY, CDR2 SMNVEV (reference sequence). Between the trimmed V and J ends, which lost 5 bases and 2 bases, there was a span of 13 bases.

The chain carries TRBV19 and TRBJ2-5; 10 bases agree with TRBD2. CDR3 length equals 16 residues. Germline lookup yields CDR1 LNHDA and CDR2 SQIVND (reference sequence). The V and J ends lost 3 bases and 2 bases, in that order; junction bases with no gene match: 6. The CDR3 is CASSISLAGGQETQYF. The CDR3 DNA follows: TGTGCCAGTAGTATCAGTTTAGCGGGGGGACAAGAGACCCAGTACTTC.

The gene calls are TRBV27 and TRBJ1-3; a possible D gene is TRBD1 (6 bases). Germline lookup yields CDR1 MNHEY and CDR2 SMNVEV (reference sequence). The length of the CDR3 is 17 residues. V lost 6 bases to trimming and J lost 6 bases, with 24 bases between them. This CDR3 reads CASSALSRGRVENTIYF. CDR3 coding DNA: TGTGCCAGCAGCGCCCTCAGCAGGGGTCGGGTGGAAAACACCATATATTTT.